These T cell receptor beta chains were read from a single sample in a study of CD4 and CD8 cells across lung adenocarcinoma regions. MiXCR, run by TCRdb on the PCR reads, gives a single entry per CDR3 protein. The sample shows 20,000 to 30,000 distinct CDR3 sequences, almost 50% of them seen only once. Sequenced input: CD8+ T cells from the center of a lung tumor. These receptors came from a male donor with lung adenocarcinoma. The CD4 and CD8 labels of this study may be unreliable. Each CDR3 is given with its conserved first and last residue. Fields, in order: J gene, D gene, clone size, V gene, CDR3 protein, CDR3 DNA. A D gene is named only where the DNA matches it firmly. A clone size is listed for some rows: how often the clone was seen (once, few, many), or a class if it is expanded.

J: TRBJ2-7
D: NA
size: NA
V: TRBV6-1
CDR3: CASGPRAYEQYF
DNA: TGTGCCAGCGGGCCACGAGCCTACGAGCAGTACTTC

J: TRBJ2-4
D: NA
size: few
V: TRBV9
CDR3: CASSVEGQGDIQYF
DNA: TGTGCCAGCAGCGTAGAAGGTCAGGGTGACATTCAGTACTTC

J: TRBJ2-1
D: NA
size: few
V: TRBV6-1
CDR3: CASISREIYNEQFF
DNA: TGTGCCAGCATCTCCCGGGAAATCTACAATGAGCAGTTCTTC

J: TRBJ2-7
D: NA
size: NA
V: TRBV6-1
CDR3: CASSAGTASYEQYF
DNA: TGTGCCAGCAGTGCCGGGACCGCTTCCTACGAGCAGTACTTC

J: TRBJ2-3
D: TRBD1
size: NA
V: TRBV6-1
CDR3: CATSGTGGVMGQYF
DNA: TGTGCCACATCCGGGACAGGGGGCGTCATGGGGCAGTATTTT

J: TRBJ2-5
D: NA
size: NA
V: TRBV27
CDR3: CAGSVGRAGETQYF
DNA: TGTGCGGGGAGTGTGGGCCGTGCCGGAGAGACGCAGTACTTT

J: TRBJ2-7
D: NA
size: NA
V: TRBV10-2
CDR3: CASGGPGGRPKDTQYF
DNA: TGCGCCAGCGGGGGGCCCGGGGGGCGACCCAAAGATACGCAGTACTTC

J: TRBJ2-3
D: NA
size: NA
V: TRBV6-1
CDR3: CASSGPFGNTQYF
DNA: TGTGCCAGCAGTGGTCCATTCGGTAATACGCAGTATTTT

J: TRBJ2-5
D: NA
size: NA
V: TRBV6-1
CDR3: CARGPWRPDTETQYF
DNA: TGTGCCAGGGGTCCCTGGCGCCCGGACACAGAGACCCAGTACTTC

J: TRBJ2-6
D: TRBD1
size: many
V: TRBV6-1
CDR3: CASSRRAQGDSGANVLTF
DNA: TGTGCCAGCAGTCGTCGCGCCCAGGGGGACTCTGGGGCCAACGTCCTGACTTTC

J: TRBJ1-3
D: NA
size: few
V: TRBV12-3/TRBV12-4
CDR3: CASSPQGNTIYF
DNA: TGTGCCAGCAGTCCTCAGGGGAACACCATATATTTT

J: TRBJ2-3
D: TRBD2
size: NA
V: TRBV6-1
CDR3: CASSDSGGGAQDTQYF
DNA: TGTGCCAGCAGCGATTCGGGGGGAGGCGCCCAAGACACGCAGTATTTC

J: TRBJ2-1
D: NA
size: NA
V: TRBV5-1
CDR3: CASSWRDEADEQFF
DNA: TGCGCCAGCAGCTGGAGGGACGAGGCGGATGAGCAGTTCTTC

J: TRBJ2-4
D: TRBD2
size: NA
V: TRBV11-1
CDR3: CASSLSGRSKNIQYF
DNA: TGTGCCAGCAGCTTGAGCGGGAGGTCCAAAAACATTCAGTACTTC

J: TRBJ2-2
D: TRBD2
size: NA
V: TRBV5-1
CDR3: CASSLDLAVNTGELFF
DNA: TGCGCCAGCAGCTTGGACCTAGCGGTTAACACCGGGGAGCTGTTTTTT

J: TRBJ2-7
D: TRBD2
size: NA
V: TRBV20-1
CDR3: CSAINSGRGYEQYF
DNA: TGCAGTGCTATAAATAGCGGGAGAGGTTACGAGCAGTACTTC

J: TRBJ2-2
D: NA
size: few
V: TRBV6-1
CDR3: CASMTAPNVGELFF
DNA: TGTGCCAGCATGACGGCCCCTAATGTCGGGGAGCTGTTTTTT

J: TRBJ2-1
D: NA
size: many
V: TRBV12-3/TRBV12-4
CDR3: CASSFVVGREVYEQFF
DNA: TGTGCCAGCAGTTTTGTAGTCGGGAGAGAAGTCTATGAGCAGTTCTTC

J: TRBJ2-7
D: TRBD1
size: many
V: TRBV27
CDR3: CASSPDRGYEQYF
DNA: TGTGCCAGCAGTCCGGACAGGGGATACGAGCAGTACTTC

J: TRBJ2-4
D: TRBD2
size: NA
V: TRBV6-1
CDR3: CASTVAGAKDTQYF
DNA: TGTGCCAGCACGGTAGCGGGAGCCAAAGACACGCAGTACTTC

J: TRBJ2-5
D: NA
size: few
V: TRBV27
CDR3: CASRDSPQETQYF
DNA: TGTGCCAGCAGGGACAGCCCCCAAGAGACCCAGTACTTC

J: TRBJ2-3
D: TRBD2
size: few
V: TRBV24-1
CDR3: CATSWVAGGPDTQYF
DNA: TGTGCCACCAGTTGGGTAGCGGGAGGCCCTGATACGCAGTATTTT

J: TRBJ2-7
D: TRBD2
size: many
V: TRBV6-1
CDR3: CASTQREGYEQYF
DNA: TGTGCCAGCACGCAGCGGGAGGGATACGAGCAGTACTTC

J: TRBJ1-2
D: NA
size: few
V: TRBV27
CDR3: CASSGTNYGYTF
DNA: TGTGCCAGCAGTGGTACTAACTATGGCTACACCTTC

J: TRBJ1-6
D: NA
size: NA
V: TRBV4-1
CDR3: CASSQGPGAGSPLHF
DNA: TGCGCCAGCAGCCAGGGGCCGGGGGCGGGGTCACCCCTCCACTTT

J: TRBJ2-1
D: TRBD2
size: many
V: TRBV4-2
CDR3: CASSQDSSGSSYNEQFF
DNA: TGTGCCAGCAGCCAAGATTCCAGCGGGAGCTCCTACAATGAGCAGTTCTTC

J: TRBJ2-3
D: NA
size: once
V: TRBV10-3
CDR3: CAGSEGRGKDTQYF
DNA: TGTGCGGGGAGCGAGGGCCGTGGCAAAGATACGCAGTACTTT

J: TRBJ2-3
D: NA
size: NA
V: TRBV10-2
CDR3: CVWRLSSGDMQYF
DNA: TGCGTCTGGAGGCTGTCAAGCGGAGACATGCAGTATTTT

J: TRBJ1-4
D: NA
size: NA
V: TRBV27
CDR3: CASSPYSPGSDEKLFF
DNA: TGTGCCAGCAGCCCATATTCTCCGGGAAGCGATGAAAAACTGTTTTTT

J: TRBJ2-4
D: NA
size: NA
V: TRBV6-1
CDR3: CGSGPGPSATNTQYF
DNA: TGTGGCAGCGGTCCGGGGCCGTCGGCCACAAATACGCAGTACTTC

J: TRBJ1-1
D: NA
size: few
V: TRBV3-1
CDR3: CASSQGRGTEAFF
DNA: TGTGCCAGCAGCCAGGGTAGGGGCACTGAAGCTTTCTTT

J: TRBJ2-3
D: NA
size: NA
V: TRBV6-1
CDR3: CASRPGIADEQYF
DNA: TGTGCCAGCAGGCCAGGGATCGCCGATGAGCAGTATTTT

J: TRBJ2-5
D: TRBD2
size: NA
V: TRBV4-1
CDR3: CASGGLGGGDPETQYF
DNA: TGCGCCAGCGGGGGGCTCGGGGGGGGTGACCCAGAGACCCAGTACTTC

J: TRBJ2-3
D: NA
size: NA
V: TRBV6-1
CDR3: CASSQNSPTDMQYF
DNA: TGTGCCAGCAGTCAGAACAGTCCCACAGACATGCAGTATTTC

J: TRBJ2-1
D: NA
size: many
V: TRBV7-2
CDR3: CASSLAGASSYNEQFF
DNA: TGTGCCAGCAGCTTAGCCGGAGCCAGCTCCTACAATGAGCAGTTCTTC